These T cell receptor beta chains were read from a single sample in a study of response to subunit inactivated influenza vaccine. MiXCR was run by TCRdb on the RT-PCR reads, yielding one entry per CDR3 protein. The sample shows under 200,000 distinct CDR3 sequences, roughly 10% of them seen only once. This specimen consisted of non-naive T cells sorted from PBMCs, obtained more than 35 days after vaccination. The receptor source for this set is a man over 45 who received an inactivated influenza vaccine. CDR3s include the opening cysteine and the closing phenylalanine or tryptophan. D genes are given only for firm matches. Clone size is stated in some rows and not others, as once, few, many or a class when expanded.

D gene: TRBD2
V gene: TRBV10-3
J gene: TRBJ2-1
clone size: few
CDR3 DNA: TGTGCCATCGGGAGGGCTAGCGGGGGGGGTGAGCAGTTCTTC
CDR3 protein: CAIGRASGGGEQFF

D gene: TRBD2
V gene: TRBV20-1
J gene: TRBJ2-1
clone size: few
CDR3 DNA: TGCAGTGCTAGCTCACCCCCGGGACTAGCAGGGAAATACAATGAGCAGTTCTTC
CDR3 protein: CSASSPPGLAGKYNEQFF

D gene: TRBD1
V gene: TRBV12-3/TRBV12-4
J gene: TRBJ2-7
clone size: .
CDR3 DNA: TGTGCCAGCAGTCCCGGGACAGGGCCAAGCGAGCAGTACTTC
CDR3 protein: CASSPGTGPSEQYF

D gene: .
V gene: TRBV7-2
J gene: TRBJ2-1
clone size: .
CDR3 DNA: TGTGCCAGCAGCTTACAGGTCCACAATGAGCAGTTCTTC
CDR3 protein: CASSLQVHNEQFF

D gene: TRBD1
V gene: TRBV20-1
J gene: TRBJ2-7
clone size: .
CDR3 DNA: TGCAGTGCTAGACAGGGGGTTGACGAGCAGTACTTC
CDR3 protein: CSARQGVDEQYF

D gene: TRBD1
V gene: TRBV7-6
J gene: TRBJ2-7
clone size: .
CDR3 DNA: TGTGCCAGCAGCTCATTTGCGACCGGGACAGCCTACGAGCAGTACTTC
CDR3 protein: CASSSFATGTAYEQYF

D gene: .
V gene: TRBV20-1
J gene: TRBJ2-7
clone size: few
CDR3 DNA: TGCAGTGCTAGACAGGGGTGGACAGACGAATCGAACTCCTACGAGCAGTACTTC
CDR3 protein: CSARQGWTDESNSYEQYF

D gene: .
V gene: TRBV6-2/TRBV6-3
J gene: TRBJ1-5
clone size: .
CDR3 DNA: TGTGCCAGCAGTTACACCTGGACGGATAGCAATCAGCCCCAGCATTTT
CDR3 protein: CASSYTWTDSNQPQHF

D gene: .
V gene: TRBV5-1
J gene: TRBJ2-2
clone size: few
CDR3 DNA: TGCGCCAGCAGCTTGAGGGGGTCCACCGGGGAGCTGTTTTTT
CDR3 protein: CASSLRGSTGELFF

D gene: .
V gene: TRBV7-7
J gene: TRBJ2-2
clone size: few
CDR3 DNA: TGTGCCAGCAGCTTAGAAGCCTACACCGGGGAGCTGTTTTTT
CDR3 protein: CASSLEAYTGELFF

D gene: .
V gene: TRBV6-2/TRBV6-3
J gene: TRBJ2-2
clone size: many
CDR3 DNA: TGTGCCAGCAGTAACGGGGGTACAAACACCGGGGAGCTGTTTTTT
CDR3 protein: CASSNGGTNTGELFF

D gene: TRBD1
V gene: TRBV4-3
J gene: TRBJ1-4
clone size: many
CDR3 DNA: TGCGCCAGCAGCAGGGGGCAACGGGGGGGTGAAAAACTGTTTTTT
CDR3 protein: CASSRGQRGGEKLFF

D gene: .
V gene: TRBV18
J gene: TRBJ1-1
clone size: .
CDR3 DNA: TGTGCCAGCTCACCTTTAGGTGGGAACACTGAAGCTTTCTTT
CDR3 protein: CASSPLGGNTEAFF

D gene: TRBD1
V gene: TRBV9
J gene: TRBJ2-5
clone size: few
CDR3 DNA: TGTGCCAGCAGCGTGGGACAGCACGGGAAGACCCAGTACTTC
CDR3 protein: CASSVGQHGKTQYF

D gene: .
V gene: TRBV7-2
J gene: TRBJ2-6
clone size: .
CDR3 DNA: TGTGCCAGCAGCTTAGCTTTGAGGAGCTCTGGGGCCAACGTCCTGACTTTC
CDR3 protein: CASSLALRSSGANVLTF

D gene: .
V gene: TRBV12-3/TRBV12-4
J gene: TRBJ1-5
clone size: few
CDR3 DNA: TGTGCCAGCAGTGTTCCGGGGCCCCAGCATTTT
CDR3 protein: CASSVPGPQHF

D gene: .
V gene: TRBV18
J gene: TRBJ2-3
clone size: .
CDR3 DNA: TGTGCCAGCTCACCTACAAACAGGGCAGATACGCAGTATTTT
CDR3 protein: CASSPTNRADTQYF

D gene: .
V gene: TRBV28
J gene: TRBJ1-2
clone size: many
CDR3 DNA: TGTGCCAGCAGTTTATTGGCCCCTAGCCCTCGTGGGTCATACCGCACCTTC
CDR3 protein: CASSLLAPSPRGSYRTF

D gene: .
V gene: TRBV28
J gene: TRBJ2-1
clone size: few
CDR3 DNA: TGTGCCAGCAGTTTACAGGGGGGGCGGTCCTTTGAGCAGTTCTTC
CDR3 protein: CASSLQGGRSFEQFF

D gene: .
V gene: TRBV18
J gene: TRBJ2-7
clone size: .
CDR3 DNA: TGTGCCAGCTCACCACTTTACATGCCCTCCTACGAGCAGTACTTC
CDR3 protein: CASSPLYMPSYEQYF

D gene: .
V gene: TRBV20-1
J gene: TRBJ2-3
clone size: .
CDR3 DNA: TGCAGTGCTAGGGACGGGCTTCGGGGAACAGATACGCAGTATTTT
CDR3 protein: CSARDGLRGTDTQYF

D gene: TRBD1
V gene: TRBV6-2/TRBV6-3
J gene: TRBJ2-1
clone size: few
CDR3 DNA: TGTGCCAGCAGTTCTTCTACAGGGGGTGTGAATGAGCAGTTCTTC
CDR3 protein: CASSSSTGGVNEQFF

D gene: TRBD1
V gene: TRBV25-1
J gene: TRBJ2-3
clone size: few
CDR3 DNA: TGTGCCAGCAGTCAGGGGGCGGTCACCAGTAATACGCAGTATTTT
CDR3 protein: CASSQGAVTSNTQYF

D gene: .
V gene: TRBV6-5
J gene: TRBJ2-3
clone size: few
CDR3 DNA: TGTGCCAGCAGTTACTCCAGGGCAAGCACAGATACGCAGTATTTT
CDR3 protein: CASSYSRASTDTQYF

D gene: .
V gene: TRBV2
J gene: TRBJ2-7
clone size: .
CDR3 DNA: TGTGCCAGCAGTGAAGATCAGGGACGCTACGAGCAGTACTTC
CDR3 protein: CASSEDQGRYEQYF